One T cell receptor beta chain is described in this entry. This specimen comes from a study of OX40 agonist ivuxolimab in advanced cancers. Background on the study: Six ivuxolimab dose levels, 0.01 to 10 mg/kg, were given intravenously every 2 weeks.

The CDR3 is 17 amino acids. Germline V gives CDR1 GTSNPN, CDR2 SVGIG (reference sequence). Germline trimming cut 1 base from V and 6 bases from J; bases unmatched to any gene: 13. The protocol was immunoSEQ multiplex PCR, while the TCRdb copy is restricted to in-frame clones and leaves out a portion. The sample has about 42,000 clones, about 82% seen once; the top ten hold 20% to 25%. The chain links TRBV30 to TRBJ2-2; the match to TRBD2 covers 8 bases. Here the sequenced sample was CD4+ or CD8+ T cells sorted from blood, taken in a trial of the OX40 agonist ivuxolimab. The receptor was derived from an adult with an advanced solid tumor such as melanoma, head and neck, liver or kidney cancer. The CDR3 DNA follows: TGTGCCTGGAGTGCCGGGAGGCTAGCGGGCACCGCCGGGGAGCTGTTTTTT. Translation: CAWSAGRLAGTAGELFF.